This entry is about one T cell receptor (beta chain). These data belong to a study of blood T cell repertoires in COVID-19. Some clones are missing from TCRdb's copy, which holds only in-frame ones; the method was immunoSEQ multiplex PCR. The sample yields around 16,000 clones, about 88% seen once. J was trimmed by 5 bases and V by 4 bases; bases with no gene match: 6. This CDR3 is 14 amino acids long. Germline CDR1 and CDR2: KGHSH and LQKENI. What was sequenced was peripheral blood. The clonotype comes from an elderly man with acute or convalescent COVID-19. The chain employs TRBV18 and TRBJ1-1; 8 bases are a match to TRBD1. The CDR3 nucleotides are TGTGCCAGCTCACTAACAGGGGGTGGTACTGAAGCTTTCTTT. Amino acids: CASSLTGGGTEAFF.